The clone carrying this T cell receptor (beta chain) was seen just once. Profiling relied on immunoSEQ multiplex PCR, and the TCRdb table lists in-frame clones only, not all of them. The sample yields a few hundred thousand clones, more than 85% seen once. Recovery meant two consecutive negative NP/OP PCR tests, professional clearance, or resolved symptoms. This record comes from a study of blood T cell repertoires in COVID-19. Between the trimmed V and J ends, which lost 6 bases and 0 bases, there was a span of 30 bases. Germline values: CDR1 MNHEY, CDR2 SVGEGT. The CDR3 totals 21 residues. The chain recombines TRBV6-2 or TRBV6-3 with TRBJ2-1, with a tentative D call TRBD2 (6 bases). This receptor was obtained from a woman in her twenties or thirties who had recovered from COVID-19. The sequenced sample was PBMCs or T cells enriched from blood (not recorded which). In nucleotides, the CDR3 is TGTGCCAGCAGCCCATACCGTCGATTGGGTAGAGCGGGCGGCTCCTACAATGAGCAGTTCTTC. Translated: CASSPYRRLGRAGGSYNEQFF.